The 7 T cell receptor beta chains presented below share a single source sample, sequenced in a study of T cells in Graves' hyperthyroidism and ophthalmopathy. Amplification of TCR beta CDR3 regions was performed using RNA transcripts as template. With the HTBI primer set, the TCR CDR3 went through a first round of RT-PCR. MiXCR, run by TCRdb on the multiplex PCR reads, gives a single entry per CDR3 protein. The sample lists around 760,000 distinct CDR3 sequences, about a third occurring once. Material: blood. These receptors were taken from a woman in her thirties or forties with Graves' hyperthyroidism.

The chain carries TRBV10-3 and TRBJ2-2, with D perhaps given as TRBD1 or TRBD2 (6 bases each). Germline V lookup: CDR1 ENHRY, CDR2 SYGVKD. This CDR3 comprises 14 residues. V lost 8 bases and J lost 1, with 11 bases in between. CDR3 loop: CAIAKGGNTGELFF. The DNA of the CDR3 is TGTGCCATCGCAAAGGGGGGGAACACCGGGGAGCTGTTTTTT.

This CDR3 reads CSARDDRVEGPQHF. The CDR3 DNA reads TGCAGTGCTAGAGATGACAGGGTTGAAGGGCCCCAGCATTTT. This chain joins TRBV20-1 and TRBJ1-5; the match to TRBD1 covers 7 bases. The V gene end was trimmed by 0 bases and the J gene end by 9 bases; junction bases not matched to a gene: 8. CDR1 is DFQATT, CDR2 SNEGSKA, per germline (reference sequence). CDR3 length equals 14 residues.

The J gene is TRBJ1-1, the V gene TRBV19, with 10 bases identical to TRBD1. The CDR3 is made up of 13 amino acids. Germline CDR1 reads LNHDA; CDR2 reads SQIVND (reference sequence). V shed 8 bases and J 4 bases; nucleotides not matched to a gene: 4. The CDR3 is CASQTGGTTEAFF. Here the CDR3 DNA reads TGTGCCAGTCAGACAGGGGGCACCACTGAAGCTTTCTTT. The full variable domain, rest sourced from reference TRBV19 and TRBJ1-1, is DGGITQSPKYLFRKEGQNVTLSCEQNLNHDAMYWYRQDPGQGLRLIYYSQIVNDFQKGDIAEGYSVSREKKESFPLTVTSAQKNPTAFYLCASQTGGTTEAFFGQGTRLTVV.

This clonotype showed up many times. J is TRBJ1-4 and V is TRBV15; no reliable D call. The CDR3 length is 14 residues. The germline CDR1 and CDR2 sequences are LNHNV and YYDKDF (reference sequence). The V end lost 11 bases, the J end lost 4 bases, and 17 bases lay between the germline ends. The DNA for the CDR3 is TGTGCCTCCAAGAGGGAGGAGGGTAATGAAAAACTGTTTTTT. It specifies CASKREEGNEKLFF.

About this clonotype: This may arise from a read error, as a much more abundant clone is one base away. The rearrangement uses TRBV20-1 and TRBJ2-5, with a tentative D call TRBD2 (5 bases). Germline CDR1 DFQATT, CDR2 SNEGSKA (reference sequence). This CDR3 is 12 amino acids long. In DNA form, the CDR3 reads TGCAGTGCCCTACTTCTTGGGGAGACCCAGCACTTC. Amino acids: CSALLLGETQHF.

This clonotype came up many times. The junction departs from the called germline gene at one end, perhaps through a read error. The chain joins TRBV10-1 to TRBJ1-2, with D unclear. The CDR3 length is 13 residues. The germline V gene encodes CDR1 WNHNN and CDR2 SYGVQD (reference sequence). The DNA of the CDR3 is TGCGCCAGCAGTGCCTCCGGTTGGGAAGCGGAGTTTTTC. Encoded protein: CASSASGWEAEFF.

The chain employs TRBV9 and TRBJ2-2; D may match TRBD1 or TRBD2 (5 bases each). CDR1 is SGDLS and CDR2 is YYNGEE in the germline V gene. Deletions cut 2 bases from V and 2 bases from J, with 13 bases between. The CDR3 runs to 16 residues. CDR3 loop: CASSVTGTVNTGELFF. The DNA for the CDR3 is TGTGCCAGCAGCGTCACCGGGACGGTTAACACCGGGGAGCTGTTTTTT.